Presented here are 12 T cell receptor beta chains from one specimen sequenced in a study of vaccination effects on CD4 cells after COVID-19. What these receptors recognize is not known. An approximately nine-day culture period preceded the isolation of CD4+ T cells. Two doses of either BNT162b2 or mRNA-1273 were given to each participant. Profiled with immunoSEQ multiplex PCR; TCRdb holds only in-frame clones, not every one. Among 50,000 to 80,000 clones listed, less than 80% were seen once. The sample here was CD4+ T cells from PBMCs cultured without peptide, taken after COVID-19 vaccination. The receptors come from a human donor who received a COVID-19 vaccine.

This chain joins TRBV19 and TRBJ1-1; D not resolved. This CDR3 contains 13 residues. V was clipped by 6 bases and J by 3 bases, with 11 bases between them. The germline CDR1 and CDR2 sequences are LNHDA and SQIVND (reference sequence). The CDR3 region has the DNA TGTGCCAGTAGCGCCAACGCGGACACTGAAGCTTTCTTT. Translated, it gives CASSANADTEAFF.

The CDR3 loop reads CASSQWTATTEIAKNIQYF. The CDR3 bases are TGCGCCAGCAGCCAGTGGACAGCCACCACTGAAATAGCCAAAAACATTCAGTACTTC. The rearrangement joins TRBV4-1 to TRBJ2-4, with a weak D call TRBD1 (6 bases). Trimming stripped 3 bases from V and 0 bases from J, with 21 bases between. CDR1 is MGHRA, CDR2 YSYEKL, per germline. The CDR3 runs 19 residues.

The chain carries TRBV5-6 and TRBJ2-5, with 9 positions matching TRBD2. With 0 bases clipped from V and 4 bases from J, the junction kept 7 bases outside the gene matches. The CDR3 covers 16 residues. Germline CDR1 SGHDT, CDR2 YYEEEE. The DNA for the CDR3 is TGTGCCAGCAGCTTGGGGCGGGCTAGCGGGGCAGAGACCCAGTACTTC. It codes for CASSLGRASGAETQYF.

The chain links TRBV6-5 to TRBJ2-1, with D possibly TRBD1 on 6 matching bases. The germline gives CDR1 MNHEY, CDR2 SVGAGI. The CDR3 contains 16 residues. V was shortened by 4 bases and J by 8 bases, with 21 bases between the two germline ends. CDR3 DNA sequence: TGTGCCAGCAGTTCTATACAGGGCTCCAGATTCGATGAGCAGTTCTTC. Its translation is CASSSIQGSRFDEQFF.

This clone has just a few counts. The J gene is TRBJ1-2, the V gene TRBV5-1; 7 positions agree with TRBD1. The germline V gene encodes CDR1 SGHRS and CDR2 YFSETQ. The trim removed 4 bases at V and 8 bases at J, leaving 14 bases unmatched. This CDR3 is built from 15 residues. This CDR3 reads CASSPPSWRGQGYTF. The CDR3, as DNA: TGCGCCAGCAGCCCGCCCTCATGGAGGGGGCAAGGCTACACCTTC.

The rearrangement links TRBV7-2 to TRBJ2-2; D ambiguous. V was cut by 4 bases and J by 0 bases, with 9 bases left in between. Germline V CDR1 and CDR2: SGHTA, FQGNSA. This CDR3 comprises 15 residues. CDR3 DNA: TGTGCCAGCAGCTCGCTCGGTTCGAACACCGGGGAGCTGTTTTTT. Translated, it gives CASSSLGSNTGELFF.

This chain links TRBV10-3 with TRBJ2-5; D remains unclear. Trimming pared 3 bases from V and 2 bases from J, leaving 7 bases between. This CDR3 comprises 13 residues. Germline lookup yields CDR1 ENHRY and CDR2 SYGVKD. The CDR3 sequence is CAISDGSQETQYF. Here the CDR3 DNA reads TGTGCCATCAGTGACGGCAGTCAAGAGACCCAGTACTTC.

CDR3 protein: CSAGLAGTNEQFF. Written as DNA, the CDR3 is TGCAGCGCCGGACTAGCGGGGACCAATGAGCAGTTCTTC. The V and J genes are TRBV29-1 and TRBJ2-1; 12 positions match TRBD2. CDR1 and CDR2 (germline): SQVTM, ANQGSEA. The CDR3 totals 13 residues. The V and J ends lost 7 bases and 6 bases, in that order; junction bases with no gene match: 4.

CDR3 coding DNA: TGTGCCAGCAGTCTGGGGGAGACCCAGTACTTC. Translated, it gives CASSLGETQYF. V and J are TRBV6-5 and TRBJ2-5; D not certain. In germline, CDR1 is MNHEY, CDR2 SVGAGI. The CDR3 has 11 residues. The germline V and J ends were trimmed by 5 bases and 5 bases, with 6 bases remaining between them.

The gene calls are TRBV15 and TRBJ2-3, with D unresolved. The germline V gene has CDR1 LNHNV and CDR2 YYDKDF (reference sequence). Deletions cut 0 bases from V and 6 bases from J, with 10 bases between. This CDR3 region has 14 residues. The CDR3 reads CATSREILGDTQYF. The CDR3 DNA is TGTGCCACCAGCAGAGAAATACTTGGGGATACGCAGTATTTT.

The rearrangement joins TRBV10-3 to TRBJ1-5; D ambiguous. The germline V gene encodes CDR1 ENHRY and CDR2 SYGVKD. Deletions cut 10 bases from V and 4 bases from J, with 11 bases between. This CDR3 contains 12 residues. This CDR3 is CATGSNNQPQHF. CDR3 in DNA: TGTGCCACTGGTTCTAATAATCAGCCCCAGCATTTT.

The V gene is TRBV6-5, the J gene TRBJ1-5; D not certain. The V end lost 5 bases, the J end lost 3 bases, and 5 bases lay between the germline ends. The CDR3 is made up of 12 amino acids. Germline loops: CDR1 MNHEY, CDR2 SVGAGI. CDR3 protein: CASSQDNQPQHF. CDR3 nucleotide sequence: TGTGCCAGCAGTCAGGACAATCAGCCCCAGCATTTT.